This entry is about one T cell receptor (beta chain). The CDR3 spans 15 residues. Trimming shortened V by 4 bases and J by 0 bases, and 10 bases separated the two germline ends. Germline V lookup: CDR1 SGHRS, CDR2 YFSETQ. Methods used by the authors: Estimation of nucleated cell counts relied on the amplification of reference gene primers. Using immunoSEQ multiplex PCR, the repertoire was profiled, and TCRdb retains in-frame clones only, with some absent. V, J and clone size were drawn from that table, and D and trimming were deduced from the DNA. The table has a few hundred thousand clones, approximately 80% seen once. This sample stems from a study of blood T cell repertoires in COVID-19. The overall study: Specimens from acute and convalescent COVID-19 originated in the United States, Italy and Spain. PBMCs, B-cell-depleted T cells, or T cells provided the cDNA or gDNA that made up the material.

This clonotype originated in a man aged 30 to 39 with active or convalescent COVID-19. The V call is TRBV5-1, the J call TRBJ1-4, with TRBD1 as a possible D gene (5 bases). Sequencing input: peripheral blood. Here the CDR3 reads CASSPGHSTNEKLFF. CDR3 nucleotides: TGCGCCAGCAGCCCCGGACACTCAACTAATGAAAAACTGTTTTTT.